This T cell receptor (beta chain) stems from a study of blood T cell repertoires in COVID-19. In the authors' workflow: Reference gene primers were amplified, and this amplification served to estimate nucleated cell counts. Here immunoSEQ multiplex PCR was the method, and the copy in TCRdb shows in-frame clones only, minus some. That table is the source of V, J and clone size, and D and trimming were worked out from the DNA. Altogether 70,000 or so clones are present, 90% to 95% being singletons, with the ten largest covering around 9.1%. Germline-derived CDR1 and CDR2 are SGHRS and YFSETQ. V lost 4 bases and J lost 7; bases outside the gene matches: 6. The CDR3 runs to 13 residues.

The sequenced sample consisted of peripheral blood. The chain has TRBV5-1 and TRBJ1-2; 8 positions agree with TRBD1. This receptor was identified in a human donor in a cohort sampled during active COVID-19. Written as DNA, the CDR3 is TGCGCCAGCAGCCCCGCGGGGACAGGTGGCTACACCTTC. Translation: CASSPAGTGGYTF.